This T cell receptor beta chain was sequenced for a study of control samples from healthy donors and cancer patients. This CDR3 comprises 13 residues. Germline V gene sequence: CDR1 SGDLS, CDR2 YYNGEE. The V end was cut by 4 bases, the J end by 7 bases, with 11 bases between. Generated by immunoSEQ multiplex PCR, the TCRdb table keeps only in-frame clones and is missing some. The sample shows about 140,000 clones, under 95% of them seen only once. A single count supports this clone. The specimen sequenced was blood. This receptor was identified in a man aged 40-50 years in good health. The V and J genes are TRBV9 and TRBJ1-4; perhaps TRBD1 as D (5 bases). CDR3: CASSPGGTEKLFF. CDR3 DNA: TGTGCCAGCAGCCCCGGAGGGACTGAAAAACTGTTTTTT.